Sequencing of this T cell receptor beta chain was carried out in a study of blood T cell repertoires in COVID-19. Sequencing used immunoSEQ multiplex PCR; TCRdb keeps in-frame clones, though not all of them. The profile shows around 270,000 clones, approximately 90% of them singletons. V was clipped by 1 base and J by 10 bases, with 19 bases between them. This CDR3 comprises 15 residues. Per germline, CDR1 MNHNS and CDR2 SASEGT. The sample consisted of peripheral blood. The receptor was derived from a man aged 25-45 years with acute or convalescent COVID-19. The chain has TRBV6-1 and TRBJ2-5, with D possibly being TRBD2 (5 bases). CDR3 sequence (DNA): TGTGCCAGCAGTGAAGGAAGAGGGCTAGGGCATAACCAGTACTTC. Translation: CASSEGRGLGHNQYF.